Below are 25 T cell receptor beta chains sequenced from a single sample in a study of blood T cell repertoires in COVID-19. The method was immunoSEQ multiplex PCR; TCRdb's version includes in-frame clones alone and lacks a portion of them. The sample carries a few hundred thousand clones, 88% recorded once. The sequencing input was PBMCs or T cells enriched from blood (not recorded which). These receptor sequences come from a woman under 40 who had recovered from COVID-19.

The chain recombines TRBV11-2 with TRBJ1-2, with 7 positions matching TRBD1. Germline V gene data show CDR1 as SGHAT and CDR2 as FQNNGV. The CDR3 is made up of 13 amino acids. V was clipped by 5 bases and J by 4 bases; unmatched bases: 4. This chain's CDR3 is CASSLGQAYGYTF. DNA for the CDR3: TGTGCCAGCAGCCTCGGACAGGCCTATGGCTACACCTTC.

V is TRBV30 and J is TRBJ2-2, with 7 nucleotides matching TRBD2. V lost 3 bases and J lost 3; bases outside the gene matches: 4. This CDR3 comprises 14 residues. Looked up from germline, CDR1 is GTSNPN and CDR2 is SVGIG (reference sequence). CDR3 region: CAWRGLADTGELFF. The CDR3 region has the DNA TGTGCCTGGAGAGGGCTAGCGGACACCGGGGAGCTGTTTTTT.

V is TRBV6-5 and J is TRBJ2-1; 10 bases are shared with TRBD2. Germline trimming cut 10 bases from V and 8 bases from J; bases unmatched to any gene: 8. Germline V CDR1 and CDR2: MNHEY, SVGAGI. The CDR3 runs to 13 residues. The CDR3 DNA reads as TGTGCCACAAAAGCGGGGGGGCCCTATGAGCAGTTCTTC. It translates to CATKAGGPYEQFF.

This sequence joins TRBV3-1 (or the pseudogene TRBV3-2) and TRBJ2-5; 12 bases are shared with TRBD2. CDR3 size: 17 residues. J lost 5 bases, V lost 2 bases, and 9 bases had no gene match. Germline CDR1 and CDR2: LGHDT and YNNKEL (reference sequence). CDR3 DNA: TGTGCCAGCAGCCAACAGGGACTAGCGGGTTGGGTGGAGACCCAGTACTTC. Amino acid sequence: CASSQQGLAGWVETQYF.

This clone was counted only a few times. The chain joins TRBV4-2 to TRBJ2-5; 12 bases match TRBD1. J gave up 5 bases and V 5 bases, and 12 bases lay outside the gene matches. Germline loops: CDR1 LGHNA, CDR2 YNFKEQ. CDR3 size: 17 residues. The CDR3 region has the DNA TGTGCCAGCAGCACTTGGATGGGACAGGGGGCACCGGAGACCCAGTACTTC. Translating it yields CASSTWMGQGAPETQYF.

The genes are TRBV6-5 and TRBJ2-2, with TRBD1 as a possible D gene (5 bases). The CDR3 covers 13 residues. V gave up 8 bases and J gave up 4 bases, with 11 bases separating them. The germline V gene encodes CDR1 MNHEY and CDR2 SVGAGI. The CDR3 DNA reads TGTGCCAGCCGCCAGGGCGGCACCGGGGAGCTGTTTTTT. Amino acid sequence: CASRQGGTGELFF.

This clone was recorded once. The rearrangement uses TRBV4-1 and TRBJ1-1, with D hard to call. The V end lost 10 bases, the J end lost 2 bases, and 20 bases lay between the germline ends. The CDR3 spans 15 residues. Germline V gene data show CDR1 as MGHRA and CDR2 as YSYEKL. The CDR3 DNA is TGCGCCACCAAATCGGGAAACCAATTTAACACTGAAGCTTTCTTT. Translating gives CATKSGNQFNTEAFF.

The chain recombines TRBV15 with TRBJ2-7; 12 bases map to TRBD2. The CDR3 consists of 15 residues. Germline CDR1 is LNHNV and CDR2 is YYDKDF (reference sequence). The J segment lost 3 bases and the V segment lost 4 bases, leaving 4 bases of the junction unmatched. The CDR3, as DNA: TGTGCCACCAGCACAAGGACTAGCGGGATCTACGAGCAGTACTTC. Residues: CATSTRTSGIYEQYF. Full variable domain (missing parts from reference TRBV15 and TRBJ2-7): DAMVIQNPRYQVTQFGKPVTLSCSQTLNHNVMYWYQQKSSQAPKLLFHYYDKDFNNEADTPDNFQSRRPNTSFCFLDIRSPGLGDTAMYLCATSTRTSGIYEQYFGPGTRLTVT.

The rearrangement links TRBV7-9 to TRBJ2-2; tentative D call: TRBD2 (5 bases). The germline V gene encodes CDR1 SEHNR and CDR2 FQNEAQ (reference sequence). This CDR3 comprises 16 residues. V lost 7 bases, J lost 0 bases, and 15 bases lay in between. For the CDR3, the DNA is TGTGCCAGCAACATCTACGGGAAAGCGAACACCGGGGAGCTGTTTTTT. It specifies CASNIYGKANTGELFF. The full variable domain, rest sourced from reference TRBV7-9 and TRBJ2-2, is DTGVSQNPRHKITKRGQNVTFRCDPISEHNRLYWYRQTLGQGPEFLTYFQNEAQLEKSRLLSDRFSAERPKGSFSTLEIQRTEQGDSAMYLCASNIYGKANTGELFFGEGSRLTVL.

This chain's CDR3 is CASSFGGSYEQYF. The CDR3 DNA is TGTGCCAGCAGTTTTGGAGGGTCCTACGAGCAGTACTTC. This rearrangement joins TRBV27 to TRBJ2-7; D might be TRBD2 (6 bases). CDR3 size: 13 residues. Trimming cost V 3 bases and J 1 base, with 7 bases left between them. The germline gives CDR1 MNHEY, CDR2 SMNVEV (reference sequence).

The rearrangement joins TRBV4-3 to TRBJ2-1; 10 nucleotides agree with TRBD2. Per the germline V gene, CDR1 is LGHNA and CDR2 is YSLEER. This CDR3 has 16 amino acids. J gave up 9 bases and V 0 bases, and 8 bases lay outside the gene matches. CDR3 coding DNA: TGCGCCAGCAGCCAAGATTTGACTAGCGGGTGGGTTGAGCAGTTCTTC. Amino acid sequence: CASSQDLTSGWVEQFF.

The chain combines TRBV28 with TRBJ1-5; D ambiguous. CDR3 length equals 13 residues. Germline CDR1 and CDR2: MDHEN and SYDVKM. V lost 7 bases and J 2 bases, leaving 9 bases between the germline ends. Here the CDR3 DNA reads TGTGCCAGCATGGTAATAGGCAATCAGCCCCAGCATTTT. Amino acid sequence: CASMVIGNQPQHF.

The CDR3 region has the DNA TGTGCCAGCTCACCGGGACAGGGATCCAAGAGCCAGGAAAAACTGTTTTTT. This translates into CASSPGQGSKSQEKLFF. The J gene is TRBJ1-4, the V gene TRBV18; 9 positions match TRBD1. CDR3 size: 17 residues. Losses at the gene ends were 3 bases for V and 8 bases for J; bases not matched to a gene: 13. From germline, CDR1 is KGHSH and CDR2 LQKENI.

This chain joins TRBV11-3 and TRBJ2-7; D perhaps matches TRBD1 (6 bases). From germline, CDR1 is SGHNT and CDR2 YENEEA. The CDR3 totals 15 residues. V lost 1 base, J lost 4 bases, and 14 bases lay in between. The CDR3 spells CASSLAGATKYEQYF. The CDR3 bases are TGTGCCAGCAGCTTAGCAGGGGCCACTAAGTACGAGCAGTACTTC.

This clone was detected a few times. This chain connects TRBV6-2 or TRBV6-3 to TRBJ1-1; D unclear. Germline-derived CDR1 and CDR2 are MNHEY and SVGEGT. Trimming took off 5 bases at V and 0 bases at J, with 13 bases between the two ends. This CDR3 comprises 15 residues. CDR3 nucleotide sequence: TGTGCCAGCAGTAACAACCCGGGGATGAACACTGAAGCTTTCTTT. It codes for CASSNNPGMNTEAFF.

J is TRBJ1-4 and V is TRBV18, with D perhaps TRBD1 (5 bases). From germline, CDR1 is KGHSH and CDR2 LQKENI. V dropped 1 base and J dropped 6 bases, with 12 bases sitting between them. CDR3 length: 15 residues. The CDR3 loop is CASSPRSSQDEKLFF. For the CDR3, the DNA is TGTGCCAGCTCACCACGAAGTTCACAGGATGAAAAACTGTTTTTT.

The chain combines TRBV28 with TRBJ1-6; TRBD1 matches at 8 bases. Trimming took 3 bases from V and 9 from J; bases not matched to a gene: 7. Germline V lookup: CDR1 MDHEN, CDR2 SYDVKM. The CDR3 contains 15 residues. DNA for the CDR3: TGTGCCAGCAGTTTGCCCCAGGGGGCAGGTTCACCCCTCCACTTT. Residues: CASSLPQGAGSPLHF.

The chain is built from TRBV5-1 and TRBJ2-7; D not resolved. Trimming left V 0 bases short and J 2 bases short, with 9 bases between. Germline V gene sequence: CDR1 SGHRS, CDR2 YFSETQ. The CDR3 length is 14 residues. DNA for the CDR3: TGCGCCAGCAGCTTGGCTGGAGAGACCTACGAGCAGTACTTC. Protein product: CASSLAGETYEQYF. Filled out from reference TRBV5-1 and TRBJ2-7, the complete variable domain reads KAGVTQTPRYLIKTRGQQVTLSCSPISGHRSVSWYQQTPGQGLQFLFEYFSETQRNKGNFPGRFSGRQFSNSRSEMNVSTLELGDSALYLCASSLAGETYEQYFGPGTRLTVT.

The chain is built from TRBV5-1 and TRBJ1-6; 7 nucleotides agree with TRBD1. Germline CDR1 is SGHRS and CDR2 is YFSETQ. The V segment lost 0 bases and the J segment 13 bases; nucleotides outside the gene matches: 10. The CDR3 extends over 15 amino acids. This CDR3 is CASSLALQGEFPLHF. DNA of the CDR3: TGCGCCAGCAGCTTGGCGCTCCAGGGGGAATTTCCCCTCCACTTT.

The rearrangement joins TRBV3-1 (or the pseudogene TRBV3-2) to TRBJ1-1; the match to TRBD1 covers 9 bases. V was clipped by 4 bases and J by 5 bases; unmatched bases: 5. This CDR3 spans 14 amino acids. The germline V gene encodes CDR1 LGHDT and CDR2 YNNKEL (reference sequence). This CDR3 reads CASSPTGGGTEAFF. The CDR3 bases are TGTGCCAGCAGCCCGACAGGGGGAGGAACTGAAGCTTTCTTT.

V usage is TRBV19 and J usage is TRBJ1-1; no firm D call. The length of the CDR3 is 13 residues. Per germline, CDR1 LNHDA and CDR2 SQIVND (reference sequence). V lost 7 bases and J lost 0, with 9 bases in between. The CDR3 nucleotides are TGTGCCAGTACGAACAACCTGAACACTGAAGCTTTCTTT. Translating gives CASTNNLNTEAFF.

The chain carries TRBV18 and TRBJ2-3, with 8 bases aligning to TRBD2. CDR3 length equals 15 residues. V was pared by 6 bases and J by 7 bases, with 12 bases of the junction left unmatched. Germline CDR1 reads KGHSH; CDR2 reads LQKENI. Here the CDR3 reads CASSRDPGGAYTQYF. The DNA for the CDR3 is TGTGCCAGCTCCCGCGATCCCGGGGGGGCTTATACGCAGTATTTT.

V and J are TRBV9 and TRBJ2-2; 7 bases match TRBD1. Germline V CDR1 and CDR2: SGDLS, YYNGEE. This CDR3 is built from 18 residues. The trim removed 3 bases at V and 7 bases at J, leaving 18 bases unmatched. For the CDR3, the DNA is TGTGCCAGCAGCGCTCCGGGGACAGCTTATGGAAGGGGCGGGGAGCTGTTTTTT. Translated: CASSAPGTAYGRGGELFF. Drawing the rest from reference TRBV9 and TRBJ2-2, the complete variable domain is DSGVTQTPKHLITATGQRVTLRCSPRSGDLSVYWYQQSLDQGLQFLIQYYNGEERAKGNILERFSAQQFPDLHSELNLSSLELGDSALYFCASSAPGTAYGRGGELFFGEGSRLTVL.

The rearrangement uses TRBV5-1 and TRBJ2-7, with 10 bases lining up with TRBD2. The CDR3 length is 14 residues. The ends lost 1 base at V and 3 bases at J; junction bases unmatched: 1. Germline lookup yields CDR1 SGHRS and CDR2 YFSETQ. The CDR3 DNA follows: TGCGCCAGCAGCTTGTCTAGCGGGGGCTACGAGCAGTACTTC. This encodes CASSLSSGGYEQYF.

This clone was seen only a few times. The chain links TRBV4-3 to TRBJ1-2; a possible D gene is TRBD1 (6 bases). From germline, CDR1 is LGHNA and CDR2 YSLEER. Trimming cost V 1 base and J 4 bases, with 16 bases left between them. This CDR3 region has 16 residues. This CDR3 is CASSQVQGPYSYGYTF. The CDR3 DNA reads TGCGCCAGCAGCCAAGTACAGGGTCCCTACTCCTATGGCTACACCTTC.